The sequence of this TCR beta chain was determined in a study of OX40 agonist ivuxolimab in advanced cancers. Study conclusions and caveats: There were, on average, more expanded clones in CD8+ T cells than in CD4+.

Baseline, cycle 4 day 1, and cycle 7 day 1 were the blood sampling points. The V end lost 5 bases, the J end lost 2 bases, and 7 bases lay between the germline ends. Germline V gives CDR1 SGHTA, CDR2 FQGNSA. The CDR3 has 12 residues. As for this clone: Its specificity is unknown. Within the sample, other DNA sequences also encode this same CDR3.

Assay: immunoSEQ multiplex PCR; the TCRdb copy retains only in-frame clones and omits some. The data hold 36,000 or so clones, with around 82% observed a single time. This material consisted of CD4+ or CD8+ T cells sorted from blood, taken in a trial of the OX40 agonist ivuxolimab. The source is an adult with an advanced solid tumor such as melanoma, head and neck, liver or kidney cancer. The rearrangement joins TRBV7-2 to TRBJ2-7; D is uncertain. Here the CDR3 reads CASSPGTYEQYF. In DNA, the CDR3 is TGTGCCAGCAGCCCCGGCACCTACGAGCAGTACTTC.